What follows describes a single T cell receptor beta chain. This clone was counted only a few times. The specificity of this receptor is unknown. Base qualities are not provided; no much larger clone lies one nucleotide away. The record originates from a study of graft-versus-host responses after intestinal transplantation (dated by TCRdb to about 2021). Background for the entire study: The transplants that recipients received were multivisceral, liver-intestinal, or isolated intestinal. The cohort enrolled about two dozen intestinal transplant recipients, one of whom was a retransplant, and a few patients without pretransplant specimens were excluded. Instead of going to the commercial service, samples from three later patients were sequenced in-house on an Illumina MiSeq and processed with MiXCR. Alloreactive clones were identified by sequencing pre-transplant mixed lymphocyte reaction products and comparing these products with unstimulated pre-transplant donor and recipient T cells. Bulk TCR-beta CDR3 sequencing was used to track graft-versus-host and host-versus-graft alloreactive T cell clones in the graft, circulation and bone marrow after intestinal transplantation. Donor T cell macrochimerism was defined as a peak of at least 4% donor T cells among recipient peripheral blood mononuclear cells. Every recipient was given anti-thymocyte globulin induction, then maintenance tacrolimus and steroids for 2 to 4 years. What the research found in general, with its limitations: Conclusions were limited by the relatively low number and heterogeneity of intestinal transplant patients. Patients with donor T cell macrochimerism had high GvH to HvG T cell clonal ratios in their allografts. GvH clones were detected in recipient bone marrow, and some appeared earlier in ileal mucosa or blood, consistent with an intestinal mucosal origin. Early after transplant, declines in HvG clones were associated with peak levels of circulating GvH clones.

The library was made by the immunoSEQ multiplex PCR assay. For most patients, genomic DNA was isolated with the Qiagen DNeasy Blood and Tissue Kit and sent frozen to Adaptive Biotechnologies for TCR sequencing. High-throughput TCR-beta CDR3 sequencing of genomic DNA from most patients was performed by Adaptive Biotechnologies. As for the original processing: Adaptive's ImmunoSEQ software supplied the TCR sequencing data for 15 to 20 patients, while MiXCR and VDJtools were used to process three other patients. CD4 versus CD8 sorting errors were corrected by removing sequences found in both subsets at a frequency ratio below 5:1. CDR3 nucleotide sequences shared between donor and recipient were removed because their origin could not be assigned. To be classed as alloreactive, a clone needed at least 2-fold expansion over unstimulated cells and a minimum CFSE-low frequency of 0.002% (template counts) or 0.001% (read counts). A clone was considered mappable if detected in the sequenced pre-transplant spleen, lymph node, or MLR CFSE-low populations of the donor or recipient. The cumulative frequency of alloreactive clones was calculated as a percentage of all sequences, weighted by copy number. What TCRdb holds here is the immuneACCESS table cut down to in-frame rearrangements. Part of the clones is not present; checked against another copy, under half of the missing clones reflect an unresolved V gene, and the others are unexplained. That table supplies the V and J calls and clone size; D and trimming were determined from the DNA. The sample yields around 76,000 clones; approximately 93% were counted once. Together, the top ten hold roughly 0.53% of the sample.

The sample's time point, from its label and the paper: cells obtained before transplantation from donor or recipient. CD3+CD4+ and CD3+CD8+ populations were FACS-sorted from unstimulated pre-transplant donor and recipient cells taken from spleen or lymph nodes. CDR1 and CDR2 are drawn from the germline V gene: SGHRS, YFSETQ. V is cut by 1 base and J by 8 bases, and the space between the germline ends is 16 bases. The CDR3 goes from the cysteine to the phenylalanine over 15 residues. The retained sequence is limited to the CDR3, 45 bases, with the frame set at the first base. The rearrangement combines TRBV5-1 with TRBJ2-1; the D gene is perhaps TRBD2, on 5 matching bases. Sequencing used unstimulated CD8+ T cells sorted from spleen or lymph node cells, obtained before intestinal transplant. The receptor was isolated from a human donor who received an intestinal transplant. CDR3 sequence: CASSLNSGPRDEQFF. The DNA sequence is as follows: TGCGCCAGCAGCTTGAACAGCGGCCCGAGGGATGAGCAGTTCTTC.